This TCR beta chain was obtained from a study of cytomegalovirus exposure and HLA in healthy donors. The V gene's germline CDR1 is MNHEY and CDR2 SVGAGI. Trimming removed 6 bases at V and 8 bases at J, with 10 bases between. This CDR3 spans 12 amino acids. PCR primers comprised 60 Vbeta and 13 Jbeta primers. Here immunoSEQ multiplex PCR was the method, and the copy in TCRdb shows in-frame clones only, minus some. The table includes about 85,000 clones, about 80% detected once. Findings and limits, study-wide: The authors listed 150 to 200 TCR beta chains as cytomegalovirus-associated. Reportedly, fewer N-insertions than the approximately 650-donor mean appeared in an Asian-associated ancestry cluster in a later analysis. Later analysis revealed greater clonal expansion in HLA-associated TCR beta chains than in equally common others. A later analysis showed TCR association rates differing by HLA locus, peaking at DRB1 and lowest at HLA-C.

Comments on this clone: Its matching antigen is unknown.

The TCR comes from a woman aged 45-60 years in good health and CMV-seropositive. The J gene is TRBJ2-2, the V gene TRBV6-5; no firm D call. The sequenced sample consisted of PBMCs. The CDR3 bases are TGTGCCAGCAGGAGAAGCTTTGGGGAGCTGTTTTTT. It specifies CASRRSFGELFF.